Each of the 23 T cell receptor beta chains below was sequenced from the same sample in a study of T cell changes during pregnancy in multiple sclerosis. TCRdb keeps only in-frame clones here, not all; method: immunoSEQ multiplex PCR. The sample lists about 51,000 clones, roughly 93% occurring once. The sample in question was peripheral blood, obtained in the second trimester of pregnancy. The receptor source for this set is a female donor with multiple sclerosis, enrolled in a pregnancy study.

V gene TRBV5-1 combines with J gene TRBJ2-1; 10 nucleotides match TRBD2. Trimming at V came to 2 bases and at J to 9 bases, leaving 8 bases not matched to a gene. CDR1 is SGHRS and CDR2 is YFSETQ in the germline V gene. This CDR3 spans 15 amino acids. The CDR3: CASSLIAGGPGEQFF. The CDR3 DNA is TGCGCCAGCAGCTTAATAGCGGGAGGCCCGGGTGAGCAGTTCTTC.

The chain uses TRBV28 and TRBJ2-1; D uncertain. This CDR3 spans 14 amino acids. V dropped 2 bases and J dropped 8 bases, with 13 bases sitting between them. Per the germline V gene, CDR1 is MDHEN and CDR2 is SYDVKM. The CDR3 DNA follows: TGTGCCAGCAGTTTAGAGATCTTTTATGATGAGCAGTTCTTC. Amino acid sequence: CASSLEIFYDEQFF.

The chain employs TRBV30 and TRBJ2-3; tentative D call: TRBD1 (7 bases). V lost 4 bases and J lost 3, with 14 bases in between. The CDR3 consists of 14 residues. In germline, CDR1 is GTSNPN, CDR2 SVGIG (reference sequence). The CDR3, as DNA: TGTGCCTGGACAGGGGGGATGAAGACAGATACGCAGTATTTT. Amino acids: CAWTGGMKTDTQYF.

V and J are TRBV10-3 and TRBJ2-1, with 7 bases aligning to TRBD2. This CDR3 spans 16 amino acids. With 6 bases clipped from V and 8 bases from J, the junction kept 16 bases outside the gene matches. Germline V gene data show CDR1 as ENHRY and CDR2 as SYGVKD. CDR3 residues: CAIRTGKGSGPDEQFF. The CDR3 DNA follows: TGTGCCATCAGAACCGGAAAGGGTAGCGGGCCTGATGAGCAGTTCTTC.

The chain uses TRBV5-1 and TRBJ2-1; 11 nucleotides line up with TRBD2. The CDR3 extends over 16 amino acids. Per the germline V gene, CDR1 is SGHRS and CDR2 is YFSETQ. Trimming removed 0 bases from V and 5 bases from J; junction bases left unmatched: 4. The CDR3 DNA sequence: TGCGCCAGCAGCTTGGCCGGGACTAGCGGTAACAATGAGCAGTTCTTC. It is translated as CASSLAGTSGNNEQFF.

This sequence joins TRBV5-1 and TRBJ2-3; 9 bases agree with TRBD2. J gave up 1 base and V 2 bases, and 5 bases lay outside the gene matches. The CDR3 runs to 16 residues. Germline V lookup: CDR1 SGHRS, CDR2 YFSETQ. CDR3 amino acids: CASSLTPSGGTDTQYF. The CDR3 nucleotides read TGCGCCAGCAGCTTAACACCTAGCGGGGGCACAGATACGCAGTATTTT.

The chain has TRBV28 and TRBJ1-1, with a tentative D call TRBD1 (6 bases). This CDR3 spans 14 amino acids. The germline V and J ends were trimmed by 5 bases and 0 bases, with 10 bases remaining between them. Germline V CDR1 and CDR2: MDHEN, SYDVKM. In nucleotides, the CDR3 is TGTGCCAGCAGTACCGGGACAATGAACACTGAAGCTTTCTTT. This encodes CASSTGTMNTEAFF.

The CDR3 is CASSKGGQSYGYTF. In DNA, the CDR3 is TGTGCCAGCAGCAAGGGGGGACAGAGCTATGGCTACACCTTC. The chain links TRBV5-4 to TRBJ1-2; 7 bases line up with TRBD1. CDR1 and CDR2 (germline): SGHNT, YYREEE (reference sequence). Trimming at V came to 4 bases and at J to 4 bases, leaving 7 bases not matched to a gene. The CDR3 loop spans 14 amino acids.

The CDR3 bases are TGTGCCAGCAGCCAGACAGGGTCCCCCAACTCACCCCTCCACTTT. Its protein is CASSQTGSPNSPLHF. V and J are TRBV4-2 and TRBJ1-6, with TRBD1 matching over 7 bases. After removal of 3 bases from V and 10 bases from J, the junction contained 9 bases not matched to a gene. The length of the CDR3 is 15 residues. Germline V gene data show CDR1 as LGHNA and CDR2 as YNFKEQ.

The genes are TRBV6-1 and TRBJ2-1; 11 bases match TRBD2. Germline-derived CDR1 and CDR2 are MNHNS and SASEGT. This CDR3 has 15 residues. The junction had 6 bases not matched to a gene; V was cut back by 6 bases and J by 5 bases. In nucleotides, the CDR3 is TGTGCCAGCAGAAGAGGGGGACTAGCGGACAATGAGCAGTTCTTC. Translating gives CASRRGGLADNEQFF.

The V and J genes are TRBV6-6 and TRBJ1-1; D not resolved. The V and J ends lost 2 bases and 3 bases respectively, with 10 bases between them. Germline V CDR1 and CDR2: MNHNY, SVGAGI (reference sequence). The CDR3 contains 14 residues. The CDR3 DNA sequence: TGTGCCAGCAGTTACCACCGGGAGGACACTGAAGCTTTCTTT. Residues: CASSYHREDTEAFF.

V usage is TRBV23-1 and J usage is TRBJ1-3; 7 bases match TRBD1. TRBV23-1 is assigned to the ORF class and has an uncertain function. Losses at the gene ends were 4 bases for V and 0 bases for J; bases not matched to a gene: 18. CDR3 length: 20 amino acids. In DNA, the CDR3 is TGCGCCAGCAGTCGCACACCGGGACAGAAACATTGTTACTCTGGAAACACCATATATTTT. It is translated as CASSRTPGQKHCYSGNTIYF.

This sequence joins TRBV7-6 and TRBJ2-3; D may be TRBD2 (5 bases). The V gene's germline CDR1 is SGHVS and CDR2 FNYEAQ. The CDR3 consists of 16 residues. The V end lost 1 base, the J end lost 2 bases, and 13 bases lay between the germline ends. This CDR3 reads CASSLVRAGPTDTQYF. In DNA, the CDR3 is TGTGCCAGCAGCTTAGTTAGGGCGGGCCCCACAGATACGCAGTATTTT.

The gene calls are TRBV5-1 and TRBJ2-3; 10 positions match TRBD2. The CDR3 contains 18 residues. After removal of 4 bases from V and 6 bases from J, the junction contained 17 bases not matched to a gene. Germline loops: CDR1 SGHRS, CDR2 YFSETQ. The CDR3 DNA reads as TGCGCCAGCAGCCCGGGTATTGCAAGCGGGAGGGCCGTGGATACGCAGTATTTT. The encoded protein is CASSPGIASGRAVDTQYF.

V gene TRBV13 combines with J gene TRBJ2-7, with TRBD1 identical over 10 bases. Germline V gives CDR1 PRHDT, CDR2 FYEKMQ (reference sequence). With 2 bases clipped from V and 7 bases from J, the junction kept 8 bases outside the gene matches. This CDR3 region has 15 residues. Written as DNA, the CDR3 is TGTGCCAGCAGCTTACGGTGGGACAGGGGCGAGGAGCAGTACTTC. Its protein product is CASSLRWDRGEEQYF.

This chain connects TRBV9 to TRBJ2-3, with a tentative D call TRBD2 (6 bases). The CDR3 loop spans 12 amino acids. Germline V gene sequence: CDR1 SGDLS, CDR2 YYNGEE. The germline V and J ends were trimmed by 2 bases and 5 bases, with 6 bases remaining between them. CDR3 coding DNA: TGTGCCAGCAGCGTCGGGGGAGATACGCAGTATTTT. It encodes CASSVGGDTQYF.

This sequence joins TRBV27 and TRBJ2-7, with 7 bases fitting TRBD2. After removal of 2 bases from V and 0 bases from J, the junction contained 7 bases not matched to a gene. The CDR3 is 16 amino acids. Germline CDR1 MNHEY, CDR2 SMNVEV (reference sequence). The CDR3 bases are TGTGCCAGCAGTTTAACGACTAGCTCGAGCTCCTACGAGCAGTACTTC. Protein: CASSLTTSSSSYEQYF.

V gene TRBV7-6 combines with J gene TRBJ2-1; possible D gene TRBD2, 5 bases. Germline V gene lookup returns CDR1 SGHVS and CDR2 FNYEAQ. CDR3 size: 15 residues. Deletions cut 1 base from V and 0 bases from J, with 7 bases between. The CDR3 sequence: CASSLEGSSYNEQFF. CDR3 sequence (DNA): TGTGCCAGCAGCTTAGAAGGGAGCTCCTACAATGAGCAGTTCTTC. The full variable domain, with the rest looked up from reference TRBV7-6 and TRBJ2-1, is GAGVSQSPRYKVTKRGQDVALRCDPISGHVSLYWYRQALGQGPEFLTYFNYEAQQDKSGLPNDRFSAERPEGSISTLTIQRTEQRDSAMYRCASSLEGSSYNEQFFGPGTRLTVL.

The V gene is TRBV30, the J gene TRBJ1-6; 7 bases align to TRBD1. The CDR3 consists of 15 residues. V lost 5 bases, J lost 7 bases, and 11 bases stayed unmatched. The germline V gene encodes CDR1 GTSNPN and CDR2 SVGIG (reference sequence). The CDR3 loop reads CAWGGLGQPNSPLHF. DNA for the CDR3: TGTGCCTGGGGGGGTTTGGGACAGCCGAATTCACCCCTCCACTTT.

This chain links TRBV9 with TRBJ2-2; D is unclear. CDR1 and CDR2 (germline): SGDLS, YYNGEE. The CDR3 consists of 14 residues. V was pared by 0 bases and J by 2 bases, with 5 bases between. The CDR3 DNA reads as TGTGCCAGCAGCGTAGCAACTAACACCGGGGAGCTGTTTTTT. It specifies CASSVATNTGELFF.

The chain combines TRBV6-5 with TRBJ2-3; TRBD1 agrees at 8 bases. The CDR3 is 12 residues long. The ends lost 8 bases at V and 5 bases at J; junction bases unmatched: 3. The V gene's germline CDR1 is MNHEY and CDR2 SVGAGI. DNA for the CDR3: TGTGCCAGCTCGGACAGGGAAGATACGCAGTATTTT. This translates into CASSDREDTQYF.

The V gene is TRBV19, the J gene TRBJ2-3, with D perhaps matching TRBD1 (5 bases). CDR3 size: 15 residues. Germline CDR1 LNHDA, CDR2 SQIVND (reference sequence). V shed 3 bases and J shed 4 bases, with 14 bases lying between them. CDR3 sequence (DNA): TGTGCCAGTAGTATTTTGCAGGGTCGTTCAGATACGCAGTATTTT. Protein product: CASSILQGRSDTQYF.

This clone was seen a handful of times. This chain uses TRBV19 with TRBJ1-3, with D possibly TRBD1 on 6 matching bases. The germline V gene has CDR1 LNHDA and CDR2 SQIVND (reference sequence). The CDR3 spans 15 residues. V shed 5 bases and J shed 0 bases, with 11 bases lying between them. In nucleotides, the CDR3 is TGTGCCAGTAGTTCGACAGGTCTCTCTGGAAACACCATATATTTT. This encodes CASSSTGLSGNTIYF.